This T cell receptor (beta chain) was profiled in a study of beta chain features in type 1 diabetes. Study findings and constraints: Across patients, naive, central memory and Treg TCRB repertoires exhibited apparently greater similarity than was observed across healthy donors. Moderate but significant shortening of TCRB CDR3s was recorded in all four CD4+ subsets from Type 1 diabetes patients.

With V trimmed by 4 bases and J by 4 bases, 3 bases remained unmatched. Looked up from germline, CDR1 is SGHRS and CDR2 is YFSETQ. This CDR3 has 13 amino acids. As concerns this clone: Its antigen remains unknown.

Since all of the isolated RNA was reverse transcribed, expressed TCRB transcripts were what got sequenced. The protocol was immunoSEQ multiplex PCR, while the TCRdb copy is restricted to in-frame clones and leaves out a portion. The sample has 300,000 or so clones; less than 15% are singletons. The material sequenced was naive CD4+ T cells from blood. The receptor was isolated from a woman between 18 and 30 years old with type 1 diabetes. The chain links TRBV5-1 to TRBJ1-1; 8 nucleotides line up with TRBD1. CDR3 coding DNA: TGCGCCAGCAGCATTACAGGGGGCACTGAAGCTTTCTTT. Protein product: CASSITGGTEAFF.